The text below deals with one T cell receptor beta chain. This record comes from a study of shared clonotypes between healthy human individuals. The protocol was immunoSEQ multiplex PCR, while the TCRdb copy is restricted to in-frame clones and leaves out a portion. The table shows about 2.4 million clones, with approximately 94% occurring only once. The CDR3 length is 16 residues. Germline CDR1 and CDR2: SGHRS and YFSETQ. V lost 3 bases and J lost 4; bases outside the gene matches: 9. The receptor comes from a young man in good health. Some clones in this sample may be carry-over from other donors' samples. The chain uses TRBV5-1 and TRBJ1-1; 10 nucleotides line up with TRBD1. The source material was naive CD4+ T cells from PBMCs. The sample's subset: CD45RA+ positively selected. The CDR3 is CASSWSGTGEGTEAFF. The CDR3 region has the DNA TGCGCCAGCAGCTGGTCCGGGACAGGGGAGGGCACTGAAGCTTTCTTT.